This is a list of T cell receptor beta chains from one sample in a study of regulatory dendritic cells for organ transplantation. The data were produced by immunoSEQ multiplex PCR, yet TCRdb's version contains in-frame clones alone and is incomplete. The data contain 15,000 to 20,000 clones, 70% to 80% of them singletons. These receptors' targets are unknown. The sample was memory CD4+ T cells from blood cultured with regulatory dendritic cells. Every receptor here comes from a human donor in good health. The CDR3 runs from the conserved cysteine through the conserved F or W. A D gene is named only where the DNA matches it firmly. Part of the rows lack a size; the others show once, few, many or a class for expanded clones.

cdr3_length j_call d_call v_call clone_size cdr3_aa cdr3_nt
19 TRBJ2-2 NA TRBV21-1 NA CASSKYVTGGTRNTGELFF TGTGCCAGCAGCAAATATGTTACGGGAGGGACGAGAAACACCGGGGAGCTGTTTTTT
12 TRBJ2-7 NA TRBV30 NA CAWSLRSYEQYF TGTGCCTGGAGTCTCCGTTCCTACGAGCAGTACTTC
14 TRBJ2-1 TRBD2 TRBV30 NA CACPRTSGGVGQFF TGTGCCTGCCCCCGGACTAGCGGGGGCGTCGGGCAGTTCTTC
16 TRBJ2-1 NA TRBV7-2 NA CASSLAWGWSYNEQFF TGTGCCAGCAGCTTAGCCTGGGGGTGGTCCTACAATGAGCAGTTCTTC
18 TRBJ2-6 NA TRBV4-3 NA CASSQVGSGAAGANVLTF TGCGCCAGCAGCCAAGTAGGATCGGGAGCTGCTGGGGCCAACGTCCTGACTTTC
14 TRBJ1-5 TRBD1 TRBV7-2 NA CASSRDRDNQPQHF TGTGCCAGCAGCAGAGACAGGGACAATCAGCCCCAGCATTTT
16 TRBJ2-4 TRBD1 TRBV11-3 NA CASSLTGQGAKNIQYF TGTGCCAGCAGCCTGACAGGACAGGGGGCGAAGAACATTCAGTACTTC
14 TRBJ2-2 NA TRBV6-5 once CASYEGGDTGELFF TGTGCCAGTTACGAGGGGGGGGACACCGGGGAGCTGTTTTTT
15 TRBJ2-1 TRBD2 TRBV10-3 NA CAISGDLAGDNEQFF TGTGCCATCAGTGGGGATCTAGCGGGGGACAATGAGCAGTTCTTC
14 TRBJ2-7 TRBD2 TRBV6-5 once CASSSGGGTYEQYF TGTGCCAGCAGTAGCGGGGGGGGTACCTACGAGCAGTACTTC
15 TRBJ1-5 NA TRBV27 few CASSLQGGVGQPQHF TGTGCCAGCAGTTTACAAGGAGGAGTAGGCCAGCCCCAGCATTTT
12 TRBJ2-7 NA TRBV6-1 NA CASRSDTYEQYF TGTGCCAGCAGATCTGACACCTACGAGCAGTACTTC
17 TRBJ1-2 NA TRBV7-9 medium-sized CASSLTLRGGANYGYTF TGTGCCAGCAGCTTGACCCTTCGGGGGGGAGCTAACTATGGCTACACCTTC
13 TRBJ2-3 NA TRBV18 NA CASSLGEADTQYF TGTGCCAGCTCCCTTGGGGAGGCAGATACGCAGTATTTT
13 TRBJ1-6 NA TRBV7-6 few CASSSWNNSPLHF TGTGCCAGCAGCTCGTGGAATAATTCACCCCTCCACTTT
13 TRBJ2-5 NA TRBV27 NA CASSPQGGGTQYF TGTGCCAGCAGCCCTCAGGGAGGAGGGACCCAGTACTTC
13 TRBJ1-2 NA TRBV19 NA CASSQQVIYGYTF TGTGCCAGTAGTCAACAGGTTATCTATGGCTACACCTTC
14 TRBJ2-3 TRBD1 TRBV27 NA CASKGQGFPDTQYF TGTGCCAGCAAGGGACAGGGGTTCCCAGATACGCAGTATTTT
19 TRBJ2-1 TRBD2 TRBV4-1 NA CASSQDPSGGAGANNEQFF TGCGCCAGCAGCCAAGATCCTAGCGGGGGGGCCGGGGCAAACAATGAGCAGTTCTTC
16 TRBJ2-5 TRBD1 TRBV11-2 NA CASSIGTGGSVETQYF TGTGCCAGCAGCATCGGGACAGGGGGCTCCGTGGAGACCCAGTACTTC
14 TRBJ1-2 TRBD1 TRBV7-9 NA CASSLRQGSYGYTF TGTGCCAGCAGCCTGCGACAGGGATCCTATGGCTACACCTTC
12 TRBJ2-3 NA TRBV2 NA CAISVDEDTQYF TGTGCCATCAGCGTTGATGAAGATACGCAGTATTTT
14 TRBJ1-2 NA TRBV7-9 NA CASTHSRQAHGYTF TGTGCCAGCACCCACTCAAGACAGGCCCATGGCTACACCTTC
18 TRBJ2-1 TRBD2 TRBV27 NA CASSSLLSGRKFGNEQFF TGTGCCAGCAGTTCCCTATTAAGCGGGAGAAAGTTCGGCAATGAGCAGTTCTTC
15 TRBJ2-3 NA TRBV7-9 NA CASSSNLAPTDTQYF TGTGCCAGCAGCTCAAATTTGGCCCCCACAGATACGCAGTATTTT
16 TRBJ2-4 NA TRBV11-2 NA CASSLGGASQGGIQYF TGTGCCAGCAGCCTGGGTGGTGCTTCCCAGGGGGGCATTCAGTACTTC
13 TRBJ1-5 TRBD1 TRBV11-3 NA CASIRTGGQPQHF TGTGCCAGCATACGGACAGGAGGCCAGCCCCAGCATTTT
11 TRBJ2-7 NA TRBV6-1 NA CASSVNYEQYF TGTGCCAGCAGTGTAAACTACGAGCAGTACTTC
13 TRBJ1-2 NA TRBV12-5 NA CASGFAGGWSYTF TGTGCTAGTGGTTTCGCCGGAGGGTGGAGCTACACCTTC
16 TRBJ2-7 NA TRBV11-2 NA CASSLLPSPFSYEQYF TGTGCCAGCAGCCTACTACCATCCCCTTTCTCTTACGAGCAGTACTTC
15 TRBJ2-1 TRBD2 TRBV7-3 NA CASSPASGGGSEQFF TGTGCCAGCAGCCCCGCTAGCGGGGGGGGAAGTGAGCAGTTCTTC
13 TRBJ1-2 TRBD1 TRBV19 NA CASSGTGFYGYTF TGTGCCAGTAGTGGGACAGGGTTCTATGGCTACACCTTC
16 TRBJ1-6 NA TRBV5-5 NA CASSLSPSSYNSPLHF TGTGCCAGCAGCTTGTCCCCGAGCTCCTATAATTCACCCCTCCACTTT
14 TRBJ2-1 NA TRBV7-9 NA CASSLGQGGQEQFF TGTGCCAGCAGCTTAGGACAGGGAGGGCAAGAGCAGTTCTTC
16 TRBJ1-5 NA TRBV10-3 NA CAISETTVFSNQPQHF TGTGCCATCAGTGAGACCACAGTGTTTAGCAATCAGCCCCAGCATTTT
15 TRBJ1-5 NA TRBV7-2 NA CASSFGQNFNQPQHF TGTGCCAGCAGCTTCGGACAGAACTTCAATCAGCCCCAGCATTTT
15 TRBJ2-3 TRBD1 TRBV19 once CASKLGQGGTDTQYF TGTGCCAGTAAACTGGGGCAGGGGGGCACAGATACGCAGTATTTT
10 TRBJ1-1 NA TRBV29-1 NA CSAGGVRAFF TGCAGCGCCGGAGGGGTTCGGGCTTTCTTT
16 TRBJ2-5 NA TRBV7-2 NA CASSLSEGFVQETQYF TGTGCCAGCAGCTTATCTGAGGGGTTTGTCCAAGAGACCCAGTACTTC
13 TRBJ1-5 NA TRBV7-2 NA CASSRQENQPQHF TGTGCCAGCAGCCGACAGGAGAATCAGCCCCAGCATTTT
18 TRBJ2-3 NA TRBV6-1 NA CASSEARFGGPLTDTQYF TGTGCCAGCAGTGAAGCGCGGTTCGGGGGACCACTCACAGATACGCAGTATTTT
14 TRBJ2-7 NA TRBV12-5 once CASGSGIRDYEQYF TGTGCTAGTGGTTCGGGGATTAGGGATTACGAGCAGTACTTC
14 TRBJ2-7 NA TRBV19 few CASTRKVGDYEQYF TGTGCCAGTACCCGAAAGGTTGGCGACTACGAGCAGTACTTC
13 TRBJ1-3 NA TRBV10-2 few CASRQGSGNTIYF TGCGCCAGCAGACAGGGCTCTGGAAACACCATATATTTT
16 TRBJ2-5 TRBD2 TRBV15 NA CATSRPDTSGNGPQYF TGTGCCACCAGCAGACCCGACACTAGCGGTAATGGTCCCCAGTACTTC
15 TRBJ2-5 TRBD2 TRBV5-4 NA CASSTGLASEETQYF TGTGCCAGCAGCACCGGACTAGCGAGCGAAGAGACCCAGTACTTC
14 TRBJ2-7 NA TRBV5-1 NA CASSLAPGVYEQYF TGCGCCAGCAGCTTGGCCCCAGGGGTCTACGAGCAGTACTTC
13 TRBJ1-5 NA TRBV6-5 NA CASGEVRGQPQHF TGTGCCAGCGGAGAGGTGCGGGGACAGCCCCAGCATTTT
15 TRBJ2-3 NA TRBV28 NA CASSFPFVGVDTQYF TGTGCCAGCAGTTTCCCATTTGTGGGAGTAGATACGCAGTATTTT
14 TRBJ2-3 NA TRBV6-5 NA CASSGDFSTDTQYF TGTGCCAGCAGCGGGGACTTTTCCACAGATACGCAGTATTTT
13 TRBJ2-7 NA TRBV27 NA CASIRRDSGEQYF TGTGCCAGCATTAGACGGGACTCGGGCGAGCAGTACTTC